Following are 18 T cell receptor beta chains from one sample sequenced in a study of monozygotic twins with inflammatory bowel disease. TCRdb reworked the 5' RACE reads into one entry per CDR3 protein, no DNA. In total, the table holds approximately 200,000 distinct CDR3 sequences. Sample: blood. All receptors come from a human donor with ulcerative colitis or Crohn's disease, or a healthy co-twin of an affected twin (not recorded which).

The rearrangement uses TRBV6-2 or TRBV6-3 and TRBJ2-7; TCRdb proposes TRBD2, but this gene call is untestable without DNA. The CDR3 runs 14 residues. Germline CDR1 and CDR2: MNHEY and SVGEGT. The CDR3 sequence is CASSYAAGNYEQYF.

V is TRBV9 and J is TRBJ2-3; TCRdb selects TRBD2, and the lack of DNA leaves this call unchecked. This CDR3 contains 16 residues. Germline V gives CDR1 SGDLS, CDR2 YYNGEE. The CDR3 is CASSGYRDYRTDTQYF.

The chain links TRBV10-2 to TRBJ2-1; TCRdb outputs TRBD2, but without DNA this stays unchecked. The CDR3 is 16 amino acids. Germline loops: CDR1 WSHSY, CDR2 SAAADI. CDR3 amino acids: CASTSGRRGSYNEQFF.

The chain joins TRBV5-4 to TRBJ1-3; TCRdb calls TRBD1, which cannot be checked without DNA. The germline V gene has CDR1 SGHNT and CDR2 YYREEE (reference sequence). The CDR3 length is 13 residues. The CDR3: CASSLKGADTIYF.

The J gene is TRBJ2-3, the V gene TRBV5-1; the D call from TCRdb, TRBD1, cannot be confirmed without DNA. The CDR3 runs 14 residues. Germline V lookup: CDR1 SGHRS, CDR2 YFSETQ. The CDR3 sequence is CASSPGTGKDTQYF.

The rearrangement joins TRBV3-1 to TRBJ2-3; TCRdb designates TRBD2, a call that cannot be tested without DNA. Germline V gives CDR1 LGHDT, CDR2 YNNKEL (reference sequence). The length of the CDR3 is 16 residues. CDR3 in amino acids: CASSPGTSFVADTQYF.

CDR3 in amino acids: CASSLTGVGNSPLHF. This chain connects TRBV7-9 to TRBJ1-6. This CDR3 region has 15 residues. Germline-derived CDR1 and CDR2 are SEHNR and FQNEAQ (reference sequence).

The V and J genes are TRBV27 and TRBJ2-7; the TRBD2 assignment by TCRdb is unverifiable without DNA. This CDR3 has 16 amino acids. CDR1 and CDR2 (germline): MNHEY, SMNVEV (reference sequence). The CDR3 loop reads CASSLGSIGAPYEQYF.

The chain links TRBV5-6 to TRBJ1-3; TCRdb proposes TRBD1, but this gene call is untestable without DNA. Germline-derived CDR1 and CDR2 are SGHDT and YYEEEE. CDR3 length: 16 residues. The CDR3 sequence: CASSLLGRQGGNTIYF.

J is TRBJ1-5 and V is TRBV20-1. In germline, CDR1 is DFQATT, CDR2 SNEGSKA (reference sequence). The CDR3 is made up of 14 amino acids. The CDR3 here is CSAVGTNSNQPQHF.

This chain connects TRBV2 to TRBJ2-2. The germline V gene encodes CDR1 SNHLY and CDR2 FYNNEI. There are 11 residues in the CDR3. The CDR3 loop is CASMGVGELFF.

This CDR3 reads CASSLPSTARITDTQYF. The chain is built from TRBV6-1 and TRBJ2-3. The CDR3 contains 17 residues. Per the germline V gene, CDR1 is MNHNS and CDR2 is SASEGT.

This rearrangement joins TRBV7-2 to TRBJ1-6; there is no DNA to check the TCRdb D call of TRBD1. CDR1 SGHTA and CDR2 FQGNSA come from the germline V gene. The CDR3 contains 14 residues. CDR3 residues: CASSLGGYRSPLHF.

V gene TRBV10-3 combines with J gene TRBJ1-5; TCRdb selects TRBD1, and the lack of DNA leaves this call unchecked. The CDR3 totals 15 residues. From germline, CDR1 is ENHRY and CDR2 SYGVKD. CDR3: CAISGQTDSNQPQHF.

J is TRBJ2-7 and V is TRBV5-1; TCRdb names TRBD1, which stays unverified in the absence of DNA. This CDR3 comprises 15 residues. Germline-derived CDR1 and CDR2 are SGHRS and YFSETQ. The CDR3 loop reads CASSFTQGAGYEQYF.

The CDR3 region is CATSRDPRTDTQYF. The chain joins TRBV15 to TRBJ2-3. Germline loops: CDR1 LNHNV, CDR2 YYDKDF (reference sequence). This CDR3 contains 14 residues.

The rearrangement uses TRBV20-1 and TRBJ2-2; TCRdb gives TRBD1 as the D gene, but with no DNA this cannot be confirmed. CDR1 is DFQATT and CDR2 is SNEGSKA in the germline V gene (reference sequence). The CDR3 spans 12 residues. CDR3 protein: CSGGGGTGELFF.

J is TRBJ1-6 and V is TRBV5-1. Germline V CDR1 and CDR2: SGHRS, YFSETQ. CDR3 length: 15 residues. The CDR3 spells CASRKDTAYNSPLHF.